The 20 T cell receptor beta chains presented below share a single source sample, sequenced in a study of circulating and synovial CD4+ cells in juvenile arthritis. Clones were sequenced by immunoSEQ multiplex PCR, and TCRdb holds only the in-frame ones, with some missing. Of tens of thousands of clones in the sample, more than 90% were seen once. The sample comprised CD4+ T cells from blood. Receptor source: a human donor with juvenile idiopathic arthritis.

J is TRBJ2-1 and V is TRBV6-6; 7 bases align to TRBD1. The CDR3 extends over 15 amino acids. Germline CDR1 MNHNY, CDR2 SVGAGI (reference sequence). V gave up 2 bases and J gave up 7 bases; unmatched junction bases: 8. CDR3 loop: CASSYPPGQRNEQFF. DNA of the CDR3: TGTGCCAGCAGTTACCCACCGGGACAGCGGAATGAGCAGTTCTTC.

The genes are TRBV6-6 and TRBJ2-1; 13 nucleotides line up with TRBD2. This CDR3 spans 15 amino acids. Losses at the gene ends were 11 bases for V and 2 bases for J; bases not matched to a gene: 6. Germline CDR1 and CDR2: MNHNY and SVGAGI (reference sequence). The CDR3 sequence: CAHTGTSGTYNEQFF. Written as DNA, the CDR3 is TGTGCCCACACCGGGACTAGCGGGACCTACAATGAGCAGTTCTTC.

For this clone: An end of the junction does not agree with germline; a read error may underlie this. The identical CDR3 is also encoded by other nucleotide sequences in the sample. The rearrangement joins TRBV4-2 to TRBJ1-6; D uncertain. The CDR3 has 13 residues. Per the germline V gene, CDR1 is LGHNA and CDR2 is YNFKEQ. For the CDR3, the DNA is TGTGCCAGCAGCCAATCGGGTAATTCCCCCCTCCACTTT. Its protein product is CASSQSGNSPLHF.

The J gene is TRBJ2-7, the V gene TRBV29-1; perhaps TRBD2 as D (5 bases). This CDR3 contains 14 residues. The germline CDR1 and CDR2 sequences are SQVTM and ANQGSEA. The V end lost 6 bases, the J end lost 1 base, and 16 bases lay between the germline ends. Written as DNA, the CDR3 is TGCAGCGTAGTTGGACTCCTGGGGTCCTACGAGCAGTACTTC. This sequence encodes CSVVGLLGSYEQYF.

This clone was counted once. The genes are TRBV19 and TRBJ2-7, with a possible D match to TRBD1 (6 bases). Trimming took off 3 bases at V and 2 bases at J, with 14 bases between the two ends. There are 15 residues in the CDR3. CDR1 LNHDA and CDR2 SQIVND come from the germline V gene (reference sequence). Here the CDR3 reads CASSIGPGETYEQYF. The CDR3 DNA follows: TGTGCCAGTAGTATTGGGCCAGGGGAGACCTACGAGCAGTACTTC.

The V call is TRBV9, the J call TRBJ1-3; tentative D call: TRBD1 (6 bases). The CDR3 runs 17 residues. The V gene's germline CDR1 is SGDLS and CDR2 YYNGEE. Trimming removed 2 bases from V and 0 bases from J, with 15 bases in between. CDR3 nucleotide sequence: TGTGCCAGCAGCGTGCGTGAAGGGGGTCCCTCTGGAAACACCATATATTTT. Its translation: CASSVREGGPSGNTIYF.

The chain uses TRBV6-1 and TRBJ1-2; D call uncertain. The CDR3 covers 16 residues. Germline V gene data show CDR1 as MNHNS and CDR2 as SASEGT. Deletions cut 0 bases from V and 3 bases from J, with 14 bases between. As DNA, the CDR3 is TGTGCCAGCAGTGAAGCAAGCCAGGTTTGGCACTATGGCTACACCTTC. Protein sequence: CASSEASQVWHYGYTF.

This chain joins TRBV10-1 and TRBJ2-5; 11 nucleotides align to TRBD2. The J segment lost 3 bases and the V segment lost 8 bases, leaving 2 bases of the junction unmatched. Germline CDR1 reads WNHNN; CDR2 reads SYGVQD (reference sequence). The CDR3 extends over 13 amino acids. CDR3 loop: CASLAGGEETQYF. CDR3 bases: TGCGCCAGCCTAGCGGGGGGAGAAGAGACCCAGTACTTC.

This chain uses TRBV5-4 with TRBJ1-1; D gene unclear. Trimming removed 5 bases from V and 5 bases from J, with 16 bases in between. In germline, CDR1 is SGHNT, CDR2 YYREEE (reference sequence). The CDR3 is made up of 14 amino acids. CDR3 loop: CASSPNSPRTEAFF. CDR3 nucleotides: TGTGCCAGCAGTCCGAATTCTCCGCGGACTGAAGCTTTCTTT.

CDR3 nucleotides: TGCGCCAGCAGTGAGTCGGGCGGGAGCGAAGGAGAGACCCAGTACTTC. Protein: CASSESGGSEGETQYF. The chain uses TRBV10-1 and TRBJ2-5; 7 nucleotides agree with TRBD2. This CDR3 comprises 16 residues. With 0 bases clipped from V and 4 bases from J, the junction kept 8 bases outside the gene matches. CDR1 and CDR2 from the germline V gene are WNHNN and SYGVQD (reference sequence).

The chain joins TRBV28 to TRBJ2-1; 9 bases fit TRBD1. The germline gives CDR1 MDHEN, CDR2 SYDVKM. The CDR3 spans 14 residues. V shed 6 bases and J 4 bases; nucleotides not matched to a gene: 4. The CDR3 DNA follows: TGTGCCAGCAGGCCGGACAGGGGATACAATGAGCAGTTCTTC. Encoded protein: CASRPDRGYNEQFF.

The J gene is TRBJ2-5, the V gene TRBV5-4; D perhaps matches TRBD1 (6 bases). V lost 2 bases and J lost 2, with 10 bases in between. Germline CDR1 SGHNT, CDR2 YYREEE (reference sequence). The CDR3 is made up of 14 amino acids. CDR3: CASSLTDRQETQYF. CDR3 DNA sequence: TGTGCCAGCAGCTTAACGGACAGACAAGAGACCCAGTACTTC.

The CDR3 bases are TGTGCCAGAAGCCCCGGGACAGGGGGTTCGTATCCCTCCTACGAGCAGTACTTC. Translation: CARSPGTGGSYPSYEQYF. The chain couples TRBV5-3 to TRBJ2-7; 11 nucleotides line up with TRBD1. Being an ORF, TRBV5-3 has a function that is uncertain. V lost 4 bases and J lost 0; bases outside the gene matches: 12. The CDR3 runs 18 residues.

The chain joins TRBV11-3 to TRBJ1-3; 8 positions match TRBD1. CDR3 length: 15 residues. J lost 2 bases, V lost 5 bases, and 5 bases had no gene match. Germline V gives CDR1 SGHNT, CDR2 YENEEA. CDR3 nucleotide sequence: TGTGCCAGCAGCCCCGGACAGGGTCCTGGAAACACCATATATTTT. This gives the protein CASSPGQGPGNTIYF.

CDR3 in DNA: TGTGCCAGCAGCGCTACCGGGACAGGGGCAGGGGAGCAGTTCTTC. Translated: CASSATGTGAGEQFF. The rearrangement uses TRBV9 and TRBJ2-1; 10 bases line up with TRBD1. The V gene end was trimmed by 3 bases and the J gene end by 10 bases; junction bases not matched to a gene: 10. CDR3 length: 15 amino acids. CDR1 and CDR2 (germline): SGDLS, YYNGEE. Drawing the rest from reference TRBV9 and TRBJ2-1, the complete variable domain is DSGVTQTPKHLITATGQRVTLRCSPRSGDLSVYWYQQSLDQGLQFLIQYYNGEERAKGNILERFSAQQFPDLHSELNLSSLELGDSALYFCASSATGTGAGEQFFGPGTRLTVL.

This chain uses TRBV11-3 with TRBJ2-5; maybe TRBD2 (7 bases). The V and J ends lost 5 bases and 5 bases respectively, with 18 bases between them. The germline V gene has CDR1 SGHNT and CDR2 YENEEA. The CDR3 runs 15 residues. In nucleotides, the CDR3 is TGTGCCAGCAGCAAGTCTCGGGGGGCCGGGGAGACCCAGTACTTC. Translating gives CASSKSRGAGETQYF. Together with reference TRBV11-3 and TRBJ2-5, the CDR3 gives the full variable domain: EAGVVQSPRYKIIEKKQPVAFWCNPISGHNTLYWYLQNLGQGPELLIRYENEEAVDDSQLPKDRFSAERLKGVDSTLKIQPAELGDSAVYLCASSKSRGAGETQYFGPGTRLLVL.

The chain carries TRBV10-3 and TRBJ2-7, with TRBD2 matching over 11 bases. This CDR3 spans 15 amino acids. J was trimmed by 5 bases and V by 0 bases; bases with no gene match: 3. CDR1 and CDR2 (germline): ENHRY, SYGVKD. CDR3 region: CAISESSGRAHEQYF. DNA of the CDR3: TGTGCCATCAGTGAGTCTAGCGGGAGGGCACACGAGCAGTACTTC.

J is TRBJ2-7 and V is TRBV5-1, with 7 bases matching TRBD1. Losses at the gene ends were 5 bases for V and 5 bases for J; bases not matched to a gene: 4. This CDR3 region has 12 residues. CDR1 and CDR2 from the germline V gene are SGHRS and YFSETQ. The CDR3 nucleotides are TGCGCCAGCAGGACCACAGGGGACGAGCAGTACTTC. This codes for CASRTTGDEQYF.

The chain couples TRBV7-9 to TRBJ2-1, with unresolved D. The germline V and J ends were trimmed by 3 bases and 9 bases, with 9 bases remaining between them. CDR1 is SEHNR, CDR2 FQNEAQ, per germline (reference sequence). The CDR3 covers 12 residues. The CDR3 loop is CASSLVLSEQFF. CDR3 DNA: TGTGCCAGCAGCTTGGTACTTAGTGAGCAGTTCTTC.

This chain joins TRBV7-8 and TRBJ2-5; D might be TRBD1 (6 bases). The DNA end is more similar to TRBJ2-7, so the J call may be wrong. Germline CDR1 reads SGHVS; CDR2 reads FQNEAQ. The CDR3 is 14 residues long. The CDR3 is CASSFSGDLHEQYF. The CDR3 DNA sequence: TGTGCCAGCAGCTTCTCAGGGGACCTCCACGAGCAGTACTTC.